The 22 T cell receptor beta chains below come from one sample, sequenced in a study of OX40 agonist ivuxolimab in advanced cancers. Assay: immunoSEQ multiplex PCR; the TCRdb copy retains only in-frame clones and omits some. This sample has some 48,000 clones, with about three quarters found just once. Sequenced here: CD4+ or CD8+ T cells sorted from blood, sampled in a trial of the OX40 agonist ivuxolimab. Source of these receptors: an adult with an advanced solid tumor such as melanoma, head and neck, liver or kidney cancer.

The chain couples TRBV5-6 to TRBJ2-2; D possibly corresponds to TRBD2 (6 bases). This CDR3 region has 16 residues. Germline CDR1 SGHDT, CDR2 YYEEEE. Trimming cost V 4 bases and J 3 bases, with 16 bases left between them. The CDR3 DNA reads TGTGCCAGCAGCCCCTCTGCTCGGAGGGACACCGGGGAGCTGTTTTTT. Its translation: CASSPSARRDTGELFF.

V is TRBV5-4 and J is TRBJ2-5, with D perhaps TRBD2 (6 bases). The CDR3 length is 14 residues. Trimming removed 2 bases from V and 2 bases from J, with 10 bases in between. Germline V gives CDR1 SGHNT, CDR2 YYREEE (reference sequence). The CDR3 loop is CASSLGGGQETQYF. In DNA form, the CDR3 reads TGTGCCAGCAGCTTAGGTGGAGGGCAAGAGACCCAGTACTTC.

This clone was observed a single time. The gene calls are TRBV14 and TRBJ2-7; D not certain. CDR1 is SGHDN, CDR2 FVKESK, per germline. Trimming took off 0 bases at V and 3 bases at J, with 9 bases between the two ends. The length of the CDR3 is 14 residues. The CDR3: CASSQEGWNYEQYF. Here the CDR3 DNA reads TGTGCCAGCAGCCAAGAAGGGTGGAACTACGAGCAGTACTTC.

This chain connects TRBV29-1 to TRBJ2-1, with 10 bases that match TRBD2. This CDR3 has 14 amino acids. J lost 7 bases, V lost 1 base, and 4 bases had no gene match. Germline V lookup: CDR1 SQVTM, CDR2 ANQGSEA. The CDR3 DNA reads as TGCAGCGTTGAAGGGACTAGCGGTGCAAATGAGCAGTTCTTC. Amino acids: CSVEGTSGANEQFF.

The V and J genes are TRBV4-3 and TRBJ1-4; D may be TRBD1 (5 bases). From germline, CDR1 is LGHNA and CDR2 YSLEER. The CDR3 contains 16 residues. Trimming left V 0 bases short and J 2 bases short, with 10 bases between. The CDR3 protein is CASSQEPGGTNEKLFF. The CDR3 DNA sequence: TGCGCCAGCAGCCAAGAGCCTGGGGGTACTAATGAAAAACTGTTTTTT.

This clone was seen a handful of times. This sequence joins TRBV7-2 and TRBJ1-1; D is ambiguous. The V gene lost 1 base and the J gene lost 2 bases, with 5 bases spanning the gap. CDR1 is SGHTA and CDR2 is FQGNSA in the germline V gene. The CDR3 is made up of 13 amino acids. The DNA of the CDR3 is TGTGCCAGCAGCTTAGGATATAACACTGAAGCTTTCTTT. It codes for CASSLGYNTEAFF. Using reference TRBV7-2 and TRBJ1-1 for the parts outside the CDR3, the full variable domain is GAGVSQSPSNKVTEKGKDVELRCDPISGHTALYWYRQSLGQGLEFLIYFQGNSAPDKSGLPSDRFSAERTGGSVSTLTIQRTQQEDSAVYLCASSLGYNTEAFFGQGTRLTVV.

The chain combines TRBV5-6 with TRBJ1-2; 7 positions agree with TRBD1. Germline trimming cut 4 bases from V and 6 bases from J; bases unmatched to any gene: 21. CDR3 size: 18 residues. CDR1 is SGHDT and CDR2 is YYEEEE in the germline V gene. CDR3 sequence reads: CASSRYLRIGQALDGYTF. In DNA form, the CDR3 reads TGTGCCAGCAGCCGATACTTGAGGATTGGACAGGCCCTCGATGGCTACACCTTC.

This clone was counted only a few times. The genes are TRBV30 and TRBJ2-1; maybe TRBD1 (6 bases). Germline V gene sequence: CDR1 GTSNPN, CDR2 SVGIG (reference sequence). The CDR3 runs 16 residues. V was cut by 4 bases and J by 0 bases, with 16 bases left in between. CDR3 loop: CAWNSARGSSYNEQFF. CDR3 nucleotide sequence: TGTGCCTGGAATAGCGCCAGGGGAAGCTCCTACAATGAGCAGTTCTTC.

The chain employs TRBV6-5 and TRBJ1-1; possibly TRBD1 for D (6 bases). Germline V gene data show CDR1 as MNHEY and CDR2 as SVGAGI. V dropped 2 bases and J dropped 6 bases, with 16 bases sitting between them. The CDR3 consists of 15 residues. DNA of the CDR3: TGTGCCAGCAGTTACAGGACAGCGCATGGATCTGAAGCTTTCTTT. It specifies CASSYRTAHGSEAFF.

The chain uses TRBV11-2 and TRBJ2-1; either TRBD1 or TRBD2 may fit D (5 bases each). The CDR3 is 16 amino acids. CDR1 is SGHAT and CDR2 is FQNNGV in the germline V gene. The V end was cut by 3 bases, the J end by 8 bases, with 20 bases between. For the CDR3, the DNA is TGTGCCAGCAGCTTGATTACGGCAGGGACCTTTGATGAGCAGTTCTTC. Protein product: CASSLITAGTFDEQFF.

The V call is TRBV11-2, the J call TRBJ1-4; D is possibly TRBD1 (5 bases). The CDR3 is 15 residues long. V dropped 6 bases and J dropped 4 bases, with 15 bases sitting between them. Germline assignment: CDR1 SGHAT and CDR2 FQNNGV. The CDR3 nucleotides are TGTGCCAGCAGGGGGGTGCCAGACGGTAATGAAAAACTGTTTTTT. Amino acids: CASRGVPDGNEKLFF.

CDR3 sequence: CASSLERLAHTDTQYF. The CDR3, as DNA: TGTGCCAGCAGCTTAGAACGCCTGGCCCACACAGATACGCAGTATTTT. J is TRBJ2-3 and V is TRBV7-2; the D is unclear. Trimming took 1 base from V and 2 from J, leaving 13 bases between them. From germline, CDR1 is SGHTA and CDR2 FQGNSA. The CDR3 is 16 amino acids.

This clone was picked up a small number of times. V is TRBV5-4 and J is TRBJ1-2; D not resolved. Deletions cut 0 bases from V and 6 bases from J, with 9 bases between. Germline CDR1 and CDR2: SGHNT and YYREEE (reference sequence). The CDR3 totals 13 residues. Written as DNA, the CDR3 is TGTGCCAGCAGCTTGGTGGTGGGAGATGGCTACACCTTC. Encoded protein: CASSLVVGDGYTF.

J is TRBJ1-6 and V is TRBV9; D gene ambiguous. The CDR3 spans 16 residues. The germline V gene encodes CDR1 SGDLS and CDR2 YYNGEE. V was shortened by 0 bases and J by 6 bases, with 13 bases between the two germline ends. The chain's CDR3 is CASSVATWQANSPLHF. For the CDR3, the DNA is TGTGCCAGCAGCGTAGCTACTTGGCAGGCTAATTCACCCCTCCACTTT.

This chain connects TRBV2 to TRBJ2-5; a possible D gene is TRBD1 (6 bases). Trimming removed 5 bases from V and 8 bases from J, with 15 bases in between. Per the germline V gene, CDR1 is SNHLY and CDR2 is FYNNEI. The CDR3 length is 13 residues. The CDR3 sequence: CASSRDTLETQYF. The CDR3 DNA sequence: TGTGCCAGCAGTCGGGACACCCTAGAAACCCAGTACTTC. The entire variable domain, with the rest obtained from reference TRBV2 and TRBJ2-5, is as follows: EPEVTQTPSHQVTQMGQEVILRCVPISNHLYFYWYRQILGQKVEFLVSFYNNEISEKSEIFDDQFSVERPDGSNFTLKIRSTKLEDSAMYFCASSRDTLETQYFGPGTRLLVL.

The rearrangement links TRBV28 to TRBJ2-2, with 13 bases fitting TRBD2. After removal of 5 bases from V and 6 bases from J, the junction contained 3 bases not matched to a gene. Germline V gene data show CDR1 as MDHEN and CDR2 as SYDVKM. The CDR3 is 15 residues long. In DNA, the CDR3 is TGTGCCAGCAGTACTAGCGGGAGGGATTCCGGGGAGCTGTTTTTT. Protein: CASSTSGRDSGELFF.

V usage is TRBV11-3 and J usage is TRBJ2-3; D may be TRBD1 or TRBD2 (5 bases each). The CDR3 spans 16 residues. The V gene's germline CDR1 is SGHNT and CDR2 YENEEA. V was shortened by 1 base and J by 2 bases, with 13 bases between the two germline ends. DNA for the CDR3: TGTGCCAGCAGCTTAGGTAGAGGGGTAGACACAGATACGCAGTATTTT. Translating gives CASSLGRGVDTDTQYF.

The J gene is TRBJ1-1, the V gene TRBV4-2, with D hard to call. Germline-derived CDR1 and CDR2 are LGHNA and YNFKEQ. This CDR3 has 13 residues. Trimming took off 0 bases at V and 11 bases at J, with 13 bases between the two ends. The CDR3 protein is CASSQDRLSGAFF. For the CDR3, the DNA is TGTGCCAGCAGCCAAGATCGCCTGTCAGGTGCTTTCTTT.

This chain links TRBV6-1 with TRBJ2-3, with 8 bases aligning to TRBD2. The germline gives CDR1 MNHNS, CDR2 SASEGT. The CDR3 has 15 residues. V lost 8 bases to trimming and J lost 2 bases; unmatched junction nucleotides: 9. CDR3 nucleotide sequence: TGTGCCAGCTTGACACTAGCGGCCATCACAGATACGCAGTATTTT. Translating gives CASLTLAAITDTQYF.

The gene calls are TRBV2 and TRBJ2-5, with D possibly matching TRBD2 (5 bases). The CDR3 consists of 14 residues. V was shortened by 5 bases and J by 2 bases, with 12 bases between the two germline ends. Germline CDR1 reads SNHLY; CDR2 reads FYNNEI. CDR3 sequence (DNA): TGTGCCAGCAGTAGGCTTCCGGGGCAAGAGACCCAGTACTTC. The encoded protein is CASSRLPGQETQYF. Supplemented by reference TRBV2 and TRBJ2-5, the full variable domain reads EPEVTQTPSHQVTQMGQEVILRCVPISNHLYFYWYRQILGQKVEFLVSFYNNEISEKSEIFDDQFSVERPDGSNFTLKIRSTKLEDSAMYFCASSRLPGQETQYFGPGTRLLVL.

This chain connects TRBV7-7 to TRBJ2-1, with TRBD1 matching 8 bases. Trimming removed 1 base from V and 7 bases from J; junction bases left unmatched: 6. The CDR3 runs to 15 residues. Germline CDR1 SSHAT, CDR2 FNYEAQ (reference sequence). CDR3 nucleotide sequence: TGTGCCAGCAGCTTAGGGCAGGGGGCGAGGAATGAGCAGTTCTTC. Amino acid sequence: CASSLGQGARNEQFF.

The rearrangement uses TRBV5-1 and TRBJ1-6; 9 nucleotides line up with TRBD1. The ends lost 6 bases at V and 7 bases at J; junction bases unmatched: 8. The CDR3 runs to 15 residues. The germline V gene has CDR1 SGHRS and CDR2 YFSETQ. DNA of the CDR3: TGCGCCAGCAACCTGGGGGACAGGGTAAATTCACCCCTCCACTTT. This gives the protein CASNLGDRVNSPLHF.